This T cell receptor beta chain emerged from a study of patients and donors after allogeneic stem cell transplantation. TCRdb passed the RT-PCR reads through MiXCR, listing each CDR3 protein once. The table has 920,000 or so distinct CDR3 sequences, over 15% seen once. The table lists this clonotype with a count of one. The receptor's source is a human donor who was either an allogeneic HSCT recipient or a stem cell or donor lymphocyte infusion donor (not recorded which). It is not recorded whose cells these are; they may come from a transplant donor. Sequenced: blood, either unsorted or a sorted T cell fraction (not recorded which).

In DNA form, the CDR3 reads TGTGCCAGCAACCGGGACAATATCTACGAGCAGTACTTC. Residues: CASNRDNIYEQYF. This chain connects TRBV2 to TRBJ2-7, with a tentative D call TRBD1 (6 bases). The germline V gene has CDR1 SNHLY and CDR2 FYNNEI. Trimming removed 7 bases from V and 3 bases from J, with 13 bases in between. The CDR3 is made up of 13 amino acids.